This TCR beta chain was found in a study of T cells in Graves' hyperthyroidism and ophthalmopathy. Germline CDR1 reads SGHAT; CDR2 reads FQNNGV. V lost 1 base and J 1 base, leaving 8 bases between the germline ends. This CDR3 spans 14 amino acids. Researchers amplified the TCR beta CDR3 regions from RNA transcripts. The HTBI primer set was used in a first-round RT-PCR of the TCR CDR3. TCRdb recomputed calls from the multiplex PCR reads with MiXCR, one row per CDR3 protein. The sample contains 800,000 or so distinct CDR3 sequences, roughly 37% of which appear only once. The source is a man between 18 and 35 years old with Graves' hyperthyroidism. The sequencing input was blood. The chain links TRBV11-2 to TRBJ2-7; D is ambiguous. The CDR3 DNA sequence: TGTGCCAGCAGCTTAGCTCGGCGGTCCTACGAGCAGTACTTC. Protein: CASSLARRSYEQYF.